The 6 T cell receptor beta chains listed next were all sequenced from one sample in a study of human T cells and chemical hapten exposure. The time point: patch test 3, about 24 weeks after DPC sensitization. Stated treatment: therapeutic diphenylcyclopropenone sensitization with weekly scalp DPC. MiXCR, applied by TCRdb to the RACE reads, yields one record per CDR3 protein. The sample has about 84,000 distinct CDR3 sequences; 10% to 12% are singletons. This sample comprised whole blood, obtained in connection with sensitization to the hapten diphenylcyclopropenone (DPC). The receptors come from a woman in her forties or fifties with alopecia areata. Some clones in this sample may be carry-over from other donors' samples.

The chain combines TRBV6-2 or TRBV6-3 with TRBJ2-1, with D possibly matching TRBD1 (6 bases). CDR3 length: 15 residues. Germline V gene lookup returns CDR1 MNHEY and CDR2 SVGEGT. V was pared by 5 bases and J by 4 bases, with 15 bases between. The CDR3 DNA is TGTGCCAGCAGTGTGACAGGTGAGGGGTACAATGAGCAGTTCTTC. Translating it yields CASSVTGEGYNEQFF.

The rearrangement links TRBV29-1 to TRBJ2-7; 7 bases map to TRBD1. Germline trimming cut 6 bases from V and 6 bases from J; bases unmatched to any gene: 5. CDR1 and CDR2 (germline): SQVTM, ANQGSEA. CDR3 length equals 11 residues. The CDR3 bases are TGCAGCGTCGGAGACAGGGCCGAGCAGTACTTC. It is translated as CSVGDRAEQYF.

This clonotype was counted at least ten times. The rearrangement uses TRBV14 and TRBJ1-4; TRBD1 might be the D (5 bases). Germline CDR1 SGHDN, CDR2 FVKESK. The ends were cut back, 6 bases at V and 8 bases at J, with 19 bases in the middle. CDR3 length: 15 amino acids. The CDR3 DNA sequence: TGTGCCAGCAGTCTCAGGGCATCAGTTGGAGAAAAACTGTTTTTT. Amino acid sequence: CASSLRASVGEKLFF.

The V and J genes are TRBV6-5 and TRBJ2-7; perhaps TRBD1 as D (5 bases). Germline values: CDR1 MNHEY, CDR2 SVGAGI. The CDR3 covers 13 residues. Trimming removed 5 bases at V and 5 bases at J, with 13 bases between. The CDR3 region has the DNA TGTGCCAGCAGTCAACCGCAGGGCCACGAGCAGTACTTC. Amino acid sequence: CASSQPQGHEQYF.

The genes are TRBV5-1 and TRBJ1-2, with D tentatively TRBD1 (5 bases). Germline V gene data show CDR1 as SGHRS and CDR2 as YFSETQ. V was shortened by 1 base and J by 4 bases, with 11 bases between the two germline ends. This CDR3 is 14 amino acids long. The CDR3 DNA reads as TGCGCCAGCAGCTTGAGTCCGGGGGTCTATGGCTACACCTTC. Residues: CASSLSPGVYGYTF.

In this sample, this clonotype turned up many times. The V call is TRBV2, the J call TRBJ2-5; 7 bases match TRBD2. This CDR3 spans 13 amino acids. The V gene end was trimmed by 5 bases and the J gene end by 5 bases; junction bases not matched to a gene: 5. Germline assignment: CDR1 SNHLY and CDR2 FYNNEI. CDR3 sequence reads: CASSRDYGETQYF. CDR3 DNA sequence: TGTGCCAGCAGTCGGGACTATGGGGAGACCCAGTACTTC.